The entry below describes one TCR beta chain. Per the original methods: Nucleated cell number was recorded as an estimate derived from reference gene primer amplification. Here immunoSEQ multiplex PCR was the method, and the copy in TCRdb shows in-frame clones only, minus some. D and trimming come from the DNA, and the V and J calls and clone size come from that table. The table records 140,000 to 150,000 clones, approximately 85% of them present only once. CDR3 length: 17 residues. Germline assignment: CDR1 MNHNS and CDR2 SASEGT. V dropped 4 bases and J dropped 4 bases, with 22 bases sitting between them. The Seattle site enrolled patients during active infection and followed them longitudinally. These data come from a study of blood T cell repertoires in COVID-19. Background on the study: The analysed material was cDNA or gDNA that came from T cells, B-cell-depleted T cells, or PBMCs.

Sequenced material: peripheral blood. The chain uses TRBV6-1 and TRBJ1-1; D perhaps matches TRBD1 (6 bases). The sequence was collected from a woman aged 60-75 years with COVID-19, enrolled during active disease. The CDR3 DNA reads TGTGCCAGCAGTGGCGGAGAGGGGGGGACTTTCATCACTGAAGCTTTCTTT. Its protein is CASSGGEGGTFITEAFF.